The clone carrying this T cell receptor (beta chain) was seen a few times. Its antigen is not identified. The CDR3 has 13 amino acids. Per germline, CDR1 DFQATT and CDR2 SNEGSKA (reference sequence). The ends were cut back, 5 bases at V and 3 bases at J, with 11 bases in the middle. The time point here: newly diagnosed GD, antithyroid drugs for less than 3 months. TCR sequences were obtained from RNA taken from PBMCs. This record comes from a study of regulatory T cells in long-lasting Graves disease. Investigators prepared the TCR beta libraries by applying iRepertoire HTBI primers and Arm-PCR of CDR3 regions. In the original workflow: Some 60 TRBV and approximately 13 TRBJ segments were identified across samples. TCRdb reprocessed the multiplex PCR reads with MiXCR, giving one entry per CDR3 protein. The V and J calls and clone size are TCRdb's, not the authors'. The repertoire consists of hundreds of thousands of distinct CDR3 sequences, with 16% occurring once and the leading ten covering around 10%.

Study results and limitations: It is possible that accuracy was reduced by the small size of the sample.

This same sample was also part of a study on T cells in Graves' hyperthyroidism and ophthalmopathy. This second report adds: Carried out on the TCR CDR3, a first-round RT-PCR used the HTBI primer set.

The chain couples TRBV20-1 to TRBJ1-5; D possibly corresponds to TRBD1 (5 bases). The sequencing here drew on peripheral blood mononuclear cells (PBMCs), taken at new diagnosis, from a patient treated with antithyroid drugs. This clonotype was sampled from a young woman with Graves disease. Written as DNA, the CDR3 is TGCAGTGCTTCGGGGGGAAACAATCAGCCCCAGCATTTT. This encodes CSASGGNNQPQHF.